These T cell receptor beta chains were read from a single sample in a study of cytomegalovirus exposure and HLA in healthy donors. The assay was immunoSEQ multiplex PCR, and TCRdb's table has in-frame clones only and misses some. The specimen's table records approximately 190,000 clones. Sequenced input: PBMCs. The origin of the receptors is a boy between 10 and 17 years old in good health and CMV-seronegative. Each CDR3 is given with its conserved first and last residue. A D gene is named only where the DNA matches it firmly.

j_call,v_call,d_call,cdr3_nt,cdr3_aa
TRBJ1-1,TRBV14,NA,TGTGCCAGCAGCCCACAGATGAACACTGAAGCTTTCTTT,CASSPQMNTEAFF
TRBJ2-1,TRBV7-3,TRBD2,TGTGCCAGCAGCTTTGAGCGGGGGAATGAGCAGTTCTTC,CASSFERGNEQFF
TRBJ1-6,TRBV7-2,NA,TGTGCCAGCAGCCAGCGGTGGGGTGGGAGTTCACCCCTCCACTTT,CASSQRWGGSSPLHF
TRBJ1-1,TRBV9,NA,TGTGCCAGCAGCCTGTGGACGGAGGACTCTGAAGCTTTCTTT,CASSLWTEDSEAFF
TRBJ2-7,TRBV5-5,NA,TGTGCCAGCAGCCGCACAGAAGGATACGAGCAGTACTTC,CASSRTEGYEQYF
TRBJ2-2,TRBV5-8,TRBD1,TGTGCCAGCAGCTTGGGTTTGATGGGGACAGGTGGCACCGGGGAGCTGTTTTTT,CASSLGLMGTGGTGELFF
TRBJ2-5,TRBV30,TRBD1,TGTGCCTGGCGAAGGACAGGGGAAGGATCTAAAGAGACCCAGTACTTC,CAWRRTGEGSKETQYF
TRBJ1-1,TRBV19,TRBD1,TGTGCCAGTAAACAACAGGGGAGCACTGAAGCTTTCTTT,CASKQQGSTEAFF
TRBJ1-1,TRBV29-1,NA,TGCAGCGGTGCAGGATCAAACACTGAAGCTTTCTTT,CSGAGSNTEAFF
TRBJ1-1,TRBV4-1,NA,TGCGCCAGCAGCGGGGGACTCGTCGGTGACCGGGAAGCTTTCTTT,CASSGGLVGDREAFF
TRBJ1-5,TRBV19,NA,TGTGCCAGTAGTAAGGAGGCGGGGCCCCAGCATTTT,CASSKEAGPQHF
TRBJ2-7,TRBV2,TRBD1,TGTGCCAGCAGACCAATGGGACAGGTTCTTGGCGAGCAGTACTTC,CASRPMGQVLGEQYF
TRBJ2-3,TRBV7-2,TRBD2,TGTGCCAGCAGCTATAAAGCGGGGGATACAGATACGCAGTATTTT,CASSYKAGDTDTQYF
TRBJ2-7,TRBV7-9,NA,TGTGCCAGCAGACGACCCCAGGGGCCAGCCTACGAGCAGTACTTC,CASRRPQGPAYEQYF
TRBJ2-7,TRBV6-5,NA,TGTGCCAGCAGTCCCCCCCATAACACAGGCGAGCAGTACTTC,CASSPPHNTGEQYF
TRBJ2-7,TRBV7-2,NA,TGTGCCAGCAGCTTAGGACAGACCAGCTCCTACGAGCAGTACTTC,CASSLGQTSSYEQYF
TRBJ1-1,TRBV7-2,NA,TGTGCCAGCAGCCCCCCTGGGTCGACAGGAAGGAACACTGAAGCTTTCTTT,CASSPPGSTGRNTEAFF
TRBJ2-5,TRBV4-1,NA,TGCGCCAGCAGCCAAGACGAGGCTAGGTTCGAGACCCAGTACTTC,CASSQDEARFETQYF
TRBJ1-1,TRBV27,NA,TGTGCCAGCAGTTTAGCTTACAGGGAAATTGGGAACACTGAAGCTTTCTTT,CASSLAYREIGNTEAFF
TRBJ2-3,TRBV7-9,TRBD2,TGTGCCAGCAGCTGGGGACGGGGGGATGTGGATACGCAGTATTTT,CASSWGRGDVDTQYF
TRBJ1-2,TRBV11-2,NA,TGTGCCAGCAGCGAGTTGACAGATACTAACTATGGCTACACCTTC,CASSELTDTNYGYTF
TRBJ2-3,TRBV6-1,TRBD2,TGTGCCAGCAGTGAATTGCCTAGCGGGCCACCAGATACGCAGTATTTT,CASSELPSGPPDTQYF
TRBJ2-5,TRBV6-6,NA,TGTGCCAGCAGTTTCCCCGGGGGAGGGGGGCCCGGTTACTTC,CASSFPGGGGPGYF
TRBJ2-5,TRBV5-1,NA,TGCGCCAGCAGCCCCGGACAACTGGGAGAGACCCAGTACTTC,CASSPGQLGETQYF
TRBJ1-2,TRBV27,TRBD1,TGTGCCAGCAGTCCGGGACAGGGTGATGGCTACACCTTC,CASSPGQGDGYTF
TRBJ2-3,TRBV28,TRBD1,TGTGCCAGCACCGGACAGGGAGCAGATACGCAGTATTTT,CASTGQGADTQYF
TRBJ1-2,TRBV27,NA,TGTGCCAGCAGTTTCAGGAGGGAAGGATTGAATGGCTACACCTTC,CASSFRREGLNGYTF
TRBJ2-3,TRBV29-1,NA,TGCAGCCCGAGTTCCCCAACAGGATATACGCAGTATTTT,CSPSSPTGYTQYF
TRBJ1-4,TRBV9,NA,TGTGCCAGCAGCCCGGGCGAAGGGGGAAATGAAAAACTGTTTTTT,CASSPGEGGNEKLFF
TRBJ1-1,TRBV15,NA,TGTGCCACCAGCAGTCATCATAGCCCGAACACTGAAGCTTTCTTT,CATSSHHSPNTEAFF
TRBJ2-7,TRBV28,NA,TGTGCCAGCAGTCACGTCCTTAAGCCCTACGAGCAGTACTTC,CASSHVLKPYEQYF
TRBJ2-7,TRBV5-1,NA,TGCGCCAGCAGCTTGTCTGGGCCCCCCTACGAGCAGTACTTC,CASSLSGPPYEQYF
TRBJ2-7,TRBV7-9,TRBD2,TGTGCCAGCAGCTTAGTAGCGGGGGGGCCCCACGAGCAGTACTTC,CASSLVAGGPHEQYF
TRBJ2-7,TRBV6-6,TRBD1,TGTGCCAGCACTACAGGGGGCTACGAGCAGTACTTC,CASTTGGYEQYF
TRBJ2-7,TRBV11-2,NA,TGTGCCAGCAGCTTAGTAGGGGACAACTACGAGCAGTACTTC,CASSLVGDNYEQYF
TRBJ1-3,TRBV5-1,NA,TGCGCCAGCAGCCCGGGAGGCAGGGCTGGAAACACCATATATTTT,CASSPGGRAGNTIYF
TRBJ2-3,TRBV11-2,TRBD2,TGTGCCAGCAGCCCAGGTCGGGAGGTTACGCAGTATTTT,CASSPGREVTQYF
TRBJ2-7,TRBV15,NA,TGTGCCACCAGCGAGGGGGCGGGGGGTCCTACAGAGCAGTACTTC,CATSEGAGGPTEQYF
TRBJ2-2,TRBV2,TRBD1,TGTGCCAGCATAGGGGGCAGAAACACCGGGGAGCTGTTTTTT,CASIGGRNTGELFF
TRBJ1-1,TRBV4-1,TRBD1,TGCGCCAGCAGGGGGACGGGACAGGGGGCGCTTAGTGGTTGGTATGGCACTGAAGCTTTCTTT,CASRGTGQGALSGWYGTEAFF
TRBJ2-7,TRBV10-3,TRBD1,TGTGCCATCAGTGAACCCGGACAGGGAAGCCCTTCCGAGCAGTACTTC,CAISEPGQGSPSEQYF
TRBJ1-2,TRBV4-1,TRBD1,TGCGCCAGCAGAGGCTTGGACAGGGAGAAAGGCGACGGTGGCTACACCTTC,CASRGLDREKGDGGYTF
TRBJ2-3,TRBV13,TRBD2,TGTGCCAGCAGCTGGGCCGGGAGGAGCACAGATACGCAGTATTTT,CASSWAGRSTDTQYF
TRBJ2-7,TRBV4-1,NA,TGCGCCAGCAGCCAAGGTCCGCATCCAACAGGGCCCCAGTACTTC,CASSQGPHPTGPQYF
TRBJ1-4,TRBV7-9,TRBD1,TGTGCCAGCATTCCGTTGGCCAGGGGGGAAAAACTGTTTTTT,CASIPLARGEKLFF
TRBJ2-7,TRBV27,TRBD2,TGTGCCAGCAGTTTAGCTAGCGGGGGATTGGGCGAGCAGTACTTC,CASSLASGGLGEQYF
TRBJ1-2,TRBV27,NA,TGTGCCAGCAGACAGGGTTTCTGGGGTTCTAACTATGGCTACACCTTC,CASRQGFWGSNYGYTF
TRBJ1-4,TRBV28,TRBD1,TGTGCCAGCAGTTCCCGGGACAGGTCTAATGAAAAACTGTTTTTT,CASSSRDRSNEKLFF
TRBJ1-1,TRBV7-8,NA,TGTGCCAGCAGCCCTGGGTGGAGTGGAGACACTGAAGCTTTCTTT,CASSPGWSGDTEAFF
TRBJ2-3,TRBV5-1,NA,TGCGCCAGCAGCTTGGCAGGAGGGTTCACAGATACGCAGTATTTT,CASSLAGGFTDTQYF
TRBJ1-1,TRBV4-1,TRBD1,TGCGCCAGCGGCGTTTCAGGGGGTGGTAACCCTGAAGCTTTCTTT,CASGVSGGGNPEAFF